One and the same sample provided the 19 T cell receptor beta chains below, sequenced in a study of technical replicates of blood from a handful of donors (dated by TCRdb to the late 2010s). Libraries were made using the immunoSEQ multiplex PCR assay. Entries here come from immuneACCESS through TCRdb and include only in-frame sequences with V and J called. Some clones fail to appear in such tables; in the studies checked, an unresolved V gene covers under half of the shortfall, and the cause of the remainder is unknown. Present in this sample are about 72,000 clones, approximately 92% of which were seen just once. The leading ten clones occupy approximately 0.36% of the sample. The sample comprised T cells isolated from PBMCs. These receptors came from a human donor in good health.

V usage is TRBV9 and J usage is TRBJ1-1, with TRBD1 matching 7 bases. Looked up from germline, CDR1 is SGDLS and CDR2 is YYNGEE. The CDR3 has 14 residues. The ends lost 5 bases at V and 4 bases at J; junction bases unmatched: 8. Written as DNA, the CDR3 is TGTGCCAGCAGTTCGACCCGGGACAGCACTGAAGCTTTCTTT. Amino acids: CASSSTRDSTEAFF.

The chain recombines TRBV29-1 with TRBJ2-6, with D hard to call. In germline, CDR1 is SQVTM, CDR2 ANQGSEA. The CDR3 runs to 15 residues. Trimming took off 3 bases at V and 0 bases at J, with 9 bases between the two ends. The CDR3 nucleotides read TGCAGCGTTGATTTGCTAGGCTCTGGGGCCAACGTCCTGACTTTC. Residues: CSVDLLGSGANVLTF.

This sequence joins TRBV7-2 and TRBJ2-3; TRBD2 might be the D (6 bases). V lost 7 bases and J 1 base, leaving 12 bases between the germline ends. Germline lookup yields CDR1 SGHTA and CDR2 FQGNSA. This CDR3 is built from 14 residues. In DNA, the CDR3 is TGTGCCAGCATTGCACTAGCCGGCACAGATACGCAGTATTTT. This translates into CASIALAGTDTQYF.

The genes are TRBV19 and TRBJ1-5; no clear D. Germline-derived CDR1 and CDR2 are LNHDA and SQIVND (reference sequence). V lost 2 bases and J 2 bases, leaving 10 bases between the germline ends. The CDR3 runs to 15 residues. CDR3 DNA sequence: TGTGCCAGTAGTATAACCGGGGTTGGCAATCAGCCCCAGCATTTT. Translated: CASSITGVGNQPQHF.

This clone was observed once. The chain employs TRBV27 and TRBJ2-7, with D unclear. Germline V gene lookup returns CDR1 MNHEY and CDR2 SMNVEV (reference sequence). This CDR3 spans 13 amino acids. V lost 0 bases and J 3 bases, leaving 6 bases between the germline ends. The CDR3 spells CASSLSGSYEQYF. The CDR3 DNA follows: TGTGCCAGCAGTTTATCGGGCAGCTACGAGCAGTACTTC.

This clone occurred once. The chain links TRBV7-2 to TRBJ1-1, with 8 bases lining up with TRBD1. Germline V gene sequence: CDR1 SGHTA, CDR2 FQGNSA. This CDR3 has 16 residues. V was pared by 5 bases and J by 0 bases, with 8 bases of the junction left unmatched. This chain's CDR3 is CASSHPKTGVNTEAFF. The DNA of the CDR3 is TGTGCCAGCAGCCACCCTAAGACAGGGGTGAACACTGAAGCTTTCTTT. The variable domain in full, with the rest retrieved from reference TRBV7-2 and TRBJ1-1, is GAGVSQSPSNKVTEKGKDVELRCDPISGHTALYWYRQSLGQGLEFLIYFQGNSAPDKSGLPSDRFSAERTGGSVSTLTIQRTQQEDSAVYLCASSHPKTGVNTEAFFGQGTRLTVV.

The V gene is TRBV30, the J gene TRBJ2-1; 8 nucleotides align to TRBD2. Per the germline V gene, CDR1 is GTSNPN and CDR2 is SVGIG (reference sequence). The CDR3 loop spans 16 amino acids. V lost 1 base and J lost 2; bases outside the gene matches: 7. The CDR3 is CAWSGIAGIPYNEQFF. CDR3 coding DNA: TGTGCCTGGAGTGGAATAGCGGGGATTCCCTACAATGAGCAGTTCTTC.

CDR3 bases: TGTGCCAGCAGCAGGGTAATAAGGACTGAAGCTTTCTTT. It translates to CASSRVIRTEAFF. The chain joins TRBV27 to TRBJ1-1, with a weak D call TRBD1 (5 bases). This CDR3 has 13 residues. V was cut by 6 bases and J by 5 bases, with 13 bases left in between. Looked up from germline, CDR1 is MNHEY and CDR2 is SMNVEV (reference sequence).

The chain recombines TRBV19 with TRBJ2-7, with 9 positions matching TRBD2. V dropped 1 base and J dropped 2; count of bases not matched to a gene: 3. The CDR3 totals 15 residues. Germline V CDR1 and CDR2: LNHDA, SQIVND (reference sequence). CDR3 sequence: CASSIAPSGAYEQYF. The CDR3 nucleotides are TGTGCCAGTAGTATAGCGCCTAGCGGGGCCTACGAGCAGTACTTC.

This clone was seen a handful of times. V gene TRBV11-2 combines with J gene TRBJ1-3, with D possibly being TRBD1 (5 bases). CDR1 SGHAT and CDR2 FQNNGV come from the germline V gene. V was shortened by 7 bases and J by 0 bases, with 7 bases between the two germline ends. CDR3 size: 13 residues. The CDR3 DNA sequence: TGTGCCAGCAACCAGGGCTCTGGAAACACCATATATTTT. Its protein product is CASNQGSGNTIYF.

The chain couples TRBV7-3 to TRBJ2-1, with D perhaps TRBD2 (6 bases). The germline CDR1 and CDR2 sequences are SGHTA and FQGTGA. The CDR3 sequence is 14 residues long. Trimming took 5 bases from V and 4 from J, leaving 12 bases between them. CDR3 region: CASSPGTSYNEQFF. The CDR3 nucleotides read TGTGCCAGCAGCCCCGGGACTTCTTACAATGAGCAGTTCTTC.

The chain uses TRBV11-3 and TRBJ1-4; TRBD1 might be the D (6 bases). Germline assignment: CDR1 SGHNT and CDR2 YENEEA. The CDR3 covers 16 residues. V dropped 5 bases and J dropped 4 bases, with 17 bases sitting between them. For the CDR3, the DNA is TGTGCCAGCAGCCCCTCTGGGGGCGCGGGTAATGAAAAACTGTTTTTT. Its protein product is CASSPSGGAGNEKLFF.

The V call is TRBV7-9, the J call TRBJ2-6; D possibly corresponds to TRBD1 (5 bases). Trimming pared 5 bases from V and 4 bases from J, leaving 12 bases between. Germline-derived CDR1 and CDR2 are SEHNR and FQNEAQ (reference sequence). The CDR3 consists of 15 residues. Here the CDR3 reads CASSLNRTGANVLTF. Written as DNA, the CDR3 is TGTGCCAGCAGCCTTAACAGGACAGGGGCCAACGTCCTGACTTTC.

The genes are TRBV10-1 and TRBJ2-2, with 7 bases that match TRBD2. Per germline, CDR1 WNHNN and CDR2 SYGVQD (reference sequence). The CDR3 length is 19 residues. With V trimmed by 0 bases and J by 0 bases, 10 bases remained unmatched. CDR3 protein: CASSESGEELATNTGELFF. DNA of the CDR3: TGCGCCAGCAGTGAGTCGGGAGAAGAACTAGCGACGAACACCGGGGAGCTGTTTTTT.

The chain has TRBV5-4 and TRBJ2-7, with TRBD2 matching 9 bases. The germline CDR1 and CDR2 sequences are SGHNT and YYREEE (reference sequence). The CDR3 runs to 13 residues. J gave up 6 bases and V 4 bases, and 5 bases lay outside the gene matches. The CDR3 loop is CASSQSGRSEQYF. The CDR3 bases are TGTGCCAGCAGCCAAAGCGGGAGGAGCGAGCAGTACTTC.

CDR3 nucleotide sequence: TGTGCCAGCAGCCCCGATGCGGGAGGGCTTTACGAGCAGTACTTC. It yields the protein CASSPDAGGLYEQYF. V is TRBV7-2 and J is TRBJ2-7; TRBD2 matches 9 bases. This CDR3 region has 15 residues. The V segment lost 5 bases and the J segment 4 bases; nucleotides outside the gene matches: 9. Germline assignment: CDR1 SGHTA and CDR2 FQGNSA.

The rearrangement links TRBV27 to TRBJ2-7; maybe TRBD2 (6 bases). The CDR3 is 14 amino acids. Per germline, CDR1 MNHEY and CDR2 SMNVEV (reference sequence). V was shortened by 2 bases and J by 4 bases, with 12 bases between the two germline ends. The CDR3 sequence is CASSLGRSGYEQYF. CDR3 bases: TGTGCCAGCAGTTTAGGGAGGTCAGGTTACGAGCAGTACTTC.

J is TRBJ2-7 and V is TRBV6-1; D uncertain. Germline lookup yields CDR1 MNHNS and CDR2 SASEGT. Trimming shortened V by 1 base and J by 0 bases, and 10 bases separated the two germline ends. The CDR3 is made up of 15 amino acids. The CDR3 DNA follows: TGTGCCAGCAGTGAAGGTCTCGCCAGCTCCTACGAGCAGTACTTC. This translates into CASSEGLASSYEQYF.

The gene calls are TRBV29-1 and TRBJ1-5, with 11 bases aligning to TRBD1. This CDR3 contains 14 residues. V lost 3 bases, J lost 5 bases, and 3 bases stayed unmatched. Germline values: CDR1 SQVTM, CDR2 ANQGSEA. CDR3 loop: CSVEWGQGDQPQHF. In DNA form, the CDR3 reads TGCAGCGTTGAGTGGGGACAGGGGGATCAGCCCCAGCATTTT.